One and the same sample provided the 10 T cell receptor beta chains below, sequenced in a study of CD4 T cells in relation to SARS-CoV-2 and coronaviruses. Produced via immunoSEQ multiplex PCR; TCRdb's table is partial and in-frame only. The sample includes some 65,000 clones, 80% to 90% of them seen just once. Before the COVID-19 pandemic, during about 2010-2018, CD4+ T cells were taken from unexposed donors. The sequenced sample consisted of memory CD4+ T cells from PBMCs. These receptors all stem from a human donor in good health.

J is TRBJ1-4 and V is TRBV9; TRBD1 aligns across 9 bases. Germline loops: CDR1 SGDLS, CDR2 YYNGEE. Trimming cost V 2 bases and J 6 bases; bases outside gene matches: 2. CDR3 size: 14 residues. The CDR3 protein is CASSVRDRDEKLFF. CDR3 in DNA: TGTGCCAGCAGCGTCCGGGACAGGGATGAAAAACTGTTTTTT.

The genes are TRBV10-2 and TRBJ2-2; the match to TRBD2 covers 13 bases. The junction had 19 bases not matched to a gene; V was cut back by 8 bases and J by 4 bases. The CDR3 spans 20 residues. CDR1 and CDR2 from the germline V gene are WSHSY and SAAADI. This CDR3 is CASRGRLGLAGVEGTGELFF. In DNA form, the CDR3 reads TGCGCCAGCCGAGGAAGACTAGGACTAGCGGGAGTAGAGGGCACCGGGGAGCTGTTTTTT.

This chain joins TRBV27 and TRBJ1-4; D may be TRBD1 (5 bases). CDR3 length: 15 amino acids. V was cut by 5 bases and J by 0 bases, with 10 bases left in between. Germline CDR1 and CDR2: MNHEY and SMNVEV (reference sequence). The chain's CDR3 is CASSTTAATNEKLFF. The CDR3 DNA follows: TGTGCCAGCAGTACGACAGCAGCAACTAATGAAAAACTGTTTTTT.

This clone occurred a few times. This chain joins TRBV19 and TRBJ2-1, with a weak D call TRBD2 (7 bases). V was trimmed by 10 bases and J by 3 bases, leaving 13 bases between them. The CDR3 runs 13 residues. Germline V lookup: CDR1 LNHDA, CDR2 SQIVND (reference sequence). The chain's CDR3 is CATGGADYNEQFF. CDR3 nucleotides: TGTGCCACTGGGGGGGCGGACTACAATGAGCAGTTCTTC. The whole variable domain, remainder taken from reference TRBV19 and TRBJ2-1, is DGGITQSPKYLFRKEGQNVTLSCEQNLNHDAMYWYRQDPGQGLRLIYYSQIVNDFQKGDIAEGYSVSREKKESFPLTVTSAQKNPTAFYLCATGGADYNEQFFGPGTRLTVL.

The genes are TRBV11-1 and TRBJ2-1, with 7 nucleotides matching TRBD2. This CDR3 is built from 14 residues. V dropped 1 base and J dropped 10; count of bases not matched to a gene: 7. The germline CDR1 and CDR2 sequences are SGHAT and FQDESV (reference sequence). CDR3 region: CASSLEWGGLEQFF. In DNA form, the CDR3 reads TGTGCCAGCAGCTTAGAATGGGGGGGGTTAGAGCAGTTCTTC.

The rearrangement links TRBV5-1 to TRBJ2-3, with a possible D match to TRBD1 (5 bases). V was trimmed by 0 bases and J by 0 bases, leaving 11 bases between them. Germline V gene lookup returns CDR1 SGHRS and CDR2 YFSETQ. The CDR3 has 16 residues. CDR3 DNA: TGCGCCAGCAGCTTGGGCAGGGTATTTAGCACAGATACGCAGTATTTT. Translation gives CASSLGRVFSTDTQYF.

This chain uses TRBV6-1 with TRBJ2-7; 10 bases agree with TRBD2. Germline assignment: CDR1 MNHNS and CDR2 SASEGT. This CDR3 comprises 17 residues. The ends lost 4 bases at V and 7 bases at J; junction bases unmatched: 16. CDR3 DNA: TGTGCCAGCAGTGGAGCTAGCGGGAGCTTAAGTCGCGGGGAGCAGTACTTC. It translates to CASSGASGSLSRGEQYF.

The genes are TRBV7-2 and TRBJ1-6; possible D gene TRBD1, 5 bases. Germline CDR1 reads SGHTA; CDR2 reads FQGNSA. V dropped 5 bases and J dropped 18 bases, with 20 bases sitting between them. The CDR3 is made up of 13 amino acids. The CDR3 coding sequence is TGTGCCAGCAGCCCCGCCAGTTACGGGGCAAACCACTTT. Translated, it gives CASSPASYGANHF. The full variable domain, with the rest looked up from reference TRBV7-2 and TRBJ1-6, is GAGVSQSPSNKVTEKGKDVELRCDPISGHTALYWYRQSLGQGLEFLIYFQGNSAPDKSGLPSDRFSAERTGGSVSTLTIQRTQQEDSAVYLCASSPASYGANHFGNGTRLTVT.

V gene TRBV5-1 combines with J gene TRBJ2-1; no clear D. V gave up 4 bases and J gave up 9 bases, with 8 bases separating them. CDR1 and CDR2 (germline): SGHRS, YFSETQ. CDR3 length: 11 amino acids. The CDR3 region has the DNA TGCGCCAGCAGCCCGGCGAGTGAGCAGTTCTTC. Residues: CASSPASEQFF.

Written as DNA, the CDR3 is TGCAGTGCTGGTGGGCGGACCTACGAGCAGTACTTC. Its translation is CSAGGRTYEQYF. This rearrangement joins TRBV20-1 to TRBJ2-7; D gene ambiguous. The CDR3 has 12 amino acids. V dropped 5 bases and J dropped 2 bases, with 10 bases sitting between them. Looked up from germline, CDR1 is DFQATT and CDR2 is SNEGSKA (reference sequence).